This paragraph covers one T cell receptor (beta chain) sequence. There are a few counts of this clone. No cognate antigen has been identified for it. Base qualities are not recorded, but no much larger clone differs from it by a single base. This specimen belongs to a study of a mutant IDH1 vaccine in newly diagnosed glioma (dated by TCRdb to the early 2020s). In the study overall: Patients received eight vaccinations in weeks 1, 3, 5, 7, 11, 15, 19 and 23, corresponding to visits V03 through V10. In the chemotherapy-containing groups, vaccination started alongside temozolomide cycles, whereas in patients who had radiotherapy alone it started 4-6 weeks after radiotherapy. Of the approximately 30 treated patients, around 62% were male and about 40% were female, and the mean age was around 40 years. Before enrollment, patients had received standard therapy of radiotherapy alone, temozolomide alone, or radiochemotherapy with temozolomide; most received the combination. Peripheral blood samples were drawn at six visits, namely V03 (baseline), V05, V07, V10, V12 and V13. Longitudinal TCRB deep sequencing was done for about two dozen treated patients, wherever samples were available for exploratory analyses. The study at large found these results: Across multiple MHC alleles, vaccine-induced immune responses were seen in 85% to 95% of patients. Changes in the top peripheral T cell clonotypes picked up by TCRB sequencing did not appear to be linked to pseudoprogression. It was noted by the authors that analyses of patient blood samples could not be reproduced owing to sample limitations. Selection of PBMC samples for TCRB deep sequencing was based on availability.

The V end loses 5 bases and the J end loses 5 bases, and a stretch of 15 bases separates them. Including cysteine and phenylalanine, the CDR3 has 15 amino acids. Left in the record is the CDR3 DNA by itself, 45 bases read in frame from the first base. CDR1 and CDR2 are drawn from the germline V gene: SGHTA, FQGNSA. The library was produced with the immunoSEQ multiplex PCR assay. The hsTCRB Kit was used according to the manufacturer's protocol to amplify rearranged TCR beta chain sequences. An Illumina MiSeq was used to sequence the TCRB libraries. As for the authors' bioinformatics: The kit vendor's proprietary platform handled demultiplexing, trimming and gene mapping. TCRdb holds this immuneACCESS table with in-frame rearrangements only. Some clones are missing; in checked studies, unresolved V genes explain under half, and the rest has no known cause. V and J calls and clone size are as listed in that table; D and trimming were resolved from the DNA. A total of about 58,000 clones appear in this sample, around four fifths of them only once. The ten biggest clones cover 6.5% to 9% of the sample.

The time point label corresponds to: week 5, during vaccination. Every vaccine dose consisted of 300 ug of a 20-mer mutant IDH1 peptide in Montanide, administered subcutaneously together with topical imiquimod. All donors had newly diagnosed IDH1-mutant astrocytomas of WHO grade 3 or 4 that showed loss of nuclear ATRX. The samples were drawn from NOA16, a multicentre, single-arm, open-label phase I trial in Germany that tested a mutant IDH1 peptide vaccine in humans for the first time. Genomic DNA for TCRB sequencing was isolated from EDTA blood with the DNeasy Blood and Tissue Kit. Sequencing was performed on PBMCs, taken from a glioma patient whose treatment included an IDH1 peptide vaccine. This sequence was found in a woman in her 50s with glioma. The V and J genes are TRBV7-2 and TRBJ2-2, with the D gene uncertain. The CDR3 amino acid sequence is: CASSPPGSWTGELFF. At the DNA level, the sequence is TGTGCCAGCAGCCCCCCAGGTAGTTGGACCGGGGAGCTGTTTTTT.